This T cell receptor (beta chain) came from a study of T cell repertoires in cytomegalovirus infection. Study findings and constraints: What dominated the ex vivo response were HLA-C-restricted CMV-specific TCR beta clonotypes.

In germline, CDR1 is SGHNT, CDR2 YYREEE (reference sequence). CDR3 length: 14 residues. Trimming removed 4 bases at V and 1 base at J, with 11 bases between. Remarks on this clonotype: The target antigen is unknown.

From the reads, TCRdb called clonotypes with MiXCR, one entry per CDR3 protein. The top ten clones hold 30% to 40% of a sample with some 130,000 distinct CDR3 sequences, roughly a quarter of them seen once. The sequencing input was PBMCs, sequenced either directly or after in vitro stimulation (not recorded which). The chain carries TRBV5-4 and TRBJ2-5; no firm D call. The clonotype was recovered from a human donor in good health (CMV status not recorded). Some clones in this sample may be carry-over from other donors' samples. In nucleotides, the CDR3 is TGTGCCAGCAGCCGAGAACTTCTCCAAGAGACCCAGTACTTC. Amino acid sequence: CASSRELLQETQYF.